This TCR beta chain was profiled in a study of blood T cell repertoires in COVID-19. Whole-study context: The cDNA or gDNA used as material had been derived from T cells, B-cell-depleted T cells, or PBMCs.

Produced via immunoSEQ multiplex PCR; TCRdb's table is partial and in-frame only. Here the sample spans 150,000 to 200,000 clones, around four fifths being singletons. The V gene lost 5 bases and the J gene lost 6 bases, with 11 bases spanning the gap. This CDR3 is 13 amino acids long. In germline, CDR1 is SGHTA, CDR2 FQGNSA. This clone was counted only a few times. This chain joins TRBV7-2 and TRBJ2-1; tentatively, D is TRBD1 (5 bases). The specimen sequenced was peripheral blood. The clonotype comes from a woman of 80 years or more with active or convalescent COVID-19. The CDR3 reads CASSDSGANEQFF. CDR3 DNA sequence: TGTGCCAGCAGCGACTCTGGGGCCAATGAGCAGTTCTTC.